One T cell receptor beta chain is described in this entry. Profiling relied on immunoSEQ multiplex PCR, and the TCRdb table lists in-frame clones only, not all of them. Found here are around 97,000 clones, 92% of them singletons; the top ten hold 0.75% to 0.95%. This specimen belongs to a study of T cell changes during pregnancy in multiple sclerosis. V dropped 2 bases and J dropped 0 bases, with 5 bases sitting between them. Germline CDR1 reads MNHNY; CDR2 reads SVGAGI (reference sequence). This CDR3 is built from 14 residues. The receptor was derived from a female donor with multiple sclerosis, enrolled in a pregnancy study. Sample: peripheral blood, taken after pregnancy. The rearrangement joins TRBV6-6 to TRBJ1-5, with D unclear. The CDR3: CASSYVGSNQPQHF. CDR3 nucleotide sequence: TGTGCCAGCAGTTACGTCGGTAGCAATCAGCCCCAGCATTTT.